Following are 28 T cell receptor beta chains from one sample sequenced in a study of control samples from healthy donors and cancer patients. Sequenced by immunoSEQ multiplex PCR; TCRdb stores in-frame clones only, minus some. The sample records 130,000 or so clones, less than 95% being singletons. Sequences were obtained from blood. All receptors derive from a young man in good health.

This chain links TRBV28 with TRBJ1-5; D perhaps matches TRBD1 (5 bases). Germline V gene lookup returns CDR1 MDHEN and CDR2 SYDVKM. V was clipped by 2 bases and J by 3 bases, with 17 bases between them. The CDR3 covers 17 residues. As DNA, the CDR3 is TGTGCCAGCAGTTTACCGGGGGTCGCAGGGCCCAATCAGCCCCAGCATTTT. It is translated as CASSLPGVAGPNQPQHF.

The CDR3 here is CASRVTNEKLFF. CDR3 nucleotide sequence: TGTGCCAGCAGGGTCACTAATGAAAAACTGTTTTTT. The chain is built from TRBV12-3 or TRBV12-4 and TRBJ1-4; D unresolved. The CDR3 is 12 residues long. V shed 6 bases and J shed 2 bases, with 4 bases lying between them.

This chain's CDR3 is CASSVGQGSVSTEAFF. The CDR3, as DNA: TGTGCCAGCAGTGTGGGACAGGGGTCTGTGAGTACTGAAGCTTTCTTT. The V gene is TRBV2, the J gene TRBJ1-1; 10 nucleotides line up with TRBD1. CDR3 size: 16 residues. The germline CDR1 and CDR2 sequences are SNHLY and FYNNEI. The V segment lost 4 bases and the J segment 5 bases; nucleotides outside the gene matches: 10.

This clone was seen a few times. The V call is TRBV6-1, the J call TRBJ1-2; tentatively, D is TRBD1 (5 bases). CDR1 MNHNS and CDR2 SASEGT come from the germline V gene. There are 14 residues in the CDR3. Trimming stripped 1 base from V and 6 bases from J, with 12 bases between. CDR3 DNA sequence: TGTGCCAGCAGTGAAGTTGGGGGTCAGCATGGCTACACCTTC. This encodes CASSEVGGQHGYTF.

The CDR3 spells CASSGRDGHYGYTF. As DNA, the CDR3 is TGTGCCAGCAGCGGAAGGGACGGCCACTATGGCTACACCTTC. This chain joins TRBV7-9 and TRBJ1-2, with D maybe TRBD1 (5 bases). V dropped 5 bases and J dropped 3 bases, with 13 bases sitting between them. The germline V gene encodes CDR1 SEHNR and CDR2 FQNEAQ (reference sequence). CDR3 length: 14 residues.

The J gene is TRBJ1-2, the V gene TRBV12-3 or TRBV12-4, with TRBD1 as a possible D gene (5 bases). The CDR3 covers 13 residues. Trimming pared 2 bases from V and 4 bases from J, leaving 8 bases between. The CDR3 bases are TGTGCCAGCAGTTTAAGGGGCTCCTATGGCTACACCTTC. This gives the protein CASSLRGSYGYTF.

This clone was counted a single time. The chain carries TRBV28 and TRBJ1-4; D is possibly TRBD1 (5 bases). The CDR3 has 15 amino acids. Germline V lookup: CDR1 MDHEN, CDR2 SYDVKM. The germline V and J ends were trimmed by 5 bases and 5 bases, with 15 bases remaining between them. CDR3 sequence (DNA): TGTGCCAGCAGTCTACCTCGGGGGGGGAATGAAAAACTGTTTTTT. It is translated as CASSLPRGGNEKLFF.

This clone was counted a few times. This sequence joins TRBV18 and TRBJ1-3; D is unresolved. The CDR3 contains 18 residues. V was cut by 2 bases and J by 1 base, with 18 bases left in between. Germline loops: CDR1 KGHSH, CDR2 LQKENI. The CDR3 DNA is TGTGCCAGCTCACCATTGTCACAGTCTACCTTTTCTGGAAACACCATATATTTT. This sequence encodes CASSPLSQSTFSGNTIYF.

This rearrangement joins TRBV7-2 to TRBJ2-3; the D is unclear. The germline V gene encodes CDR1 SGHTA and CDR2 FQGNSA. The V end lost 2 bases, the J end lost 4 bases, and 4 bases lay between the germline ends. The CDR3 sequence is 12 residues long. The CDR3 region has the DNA TGTGCCAGCAGCTTACTGGCAGATACGCAGTATTTT. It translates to CASSLLADTQYF.

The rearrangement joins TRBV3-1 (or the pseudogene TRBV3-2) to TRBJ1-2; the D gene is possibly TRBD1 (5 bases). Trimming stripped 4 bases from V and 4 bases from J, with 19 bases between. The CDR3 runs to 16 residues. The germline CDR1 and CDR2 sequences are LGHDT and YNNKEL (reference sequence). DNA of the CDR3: TGTGCCAGCAGCCCTGAAGAAGGGGCTCGCTCCTATGGCTACACCTTC. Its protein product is CASSPEEGARSYGYTF.

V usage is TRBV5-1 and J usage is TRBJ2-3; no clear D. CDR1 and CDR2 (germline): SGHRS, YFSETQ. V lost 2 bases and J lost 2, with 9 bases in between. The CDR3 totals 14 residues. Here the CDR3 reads CASSLGWDTDTQYF. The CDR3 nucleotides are TGCGCCAGCAGCTTAGGGTGGGACACAGATACGCAGTATTTT. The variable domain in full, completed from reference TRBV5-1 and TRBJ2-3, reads KAGVTQTPRYLIKTRGQQVTLSCSPISGHRSVSWYQQTPGQGLQFLFEYFSETQRNKGNFPGRFSGRQFSNSRSEMNVSTLELGDSALYLCASSLGWDTDTQYFGPGTRLTVL.

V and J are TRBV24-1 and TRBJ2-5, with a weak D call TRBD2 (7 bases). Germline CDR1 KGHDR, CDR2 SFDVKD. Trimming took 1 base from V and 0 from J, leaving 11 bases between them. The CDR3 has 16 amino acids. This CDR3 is CATSDFGGPDQETQYF. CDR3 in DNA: TGTGCCACCAGTGATTTCGGGGGGCCAGACCAAGAGACCCAGTACTTC.

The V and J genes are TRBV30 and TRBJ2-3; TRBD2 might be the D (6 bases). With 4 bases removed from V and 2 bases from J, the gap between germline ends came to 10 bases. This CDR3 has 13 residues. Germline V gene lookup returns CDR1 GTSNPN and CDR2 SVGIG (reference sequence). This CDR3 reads CAWKGGTTDTQYF. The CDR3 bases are TGTGCCTGGAAAGGAGGGACCACAGATACGCAGTATTTT.

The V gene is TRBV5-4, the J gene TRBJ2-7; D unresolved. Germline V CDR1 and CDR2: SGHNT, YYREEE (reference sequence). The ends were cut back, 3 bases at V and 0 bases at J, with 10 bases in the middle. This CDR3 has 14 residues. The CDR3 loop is CASSYDTSSYEQYF. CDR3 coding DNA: TGTGCCAGCAGCTACGACACAAGCTCCTACGAGCAGTACTTC.

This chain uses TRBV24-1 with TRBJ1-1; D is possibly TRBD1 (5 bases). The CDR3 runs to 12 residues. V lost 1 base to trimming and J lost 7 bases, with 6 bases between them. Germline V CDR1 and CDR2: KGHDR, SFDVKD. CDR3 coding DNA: TGTGCCACCAGTGATTTACAGGATGAAGCTTTCTTT. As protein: CATSDLQDEAFF.

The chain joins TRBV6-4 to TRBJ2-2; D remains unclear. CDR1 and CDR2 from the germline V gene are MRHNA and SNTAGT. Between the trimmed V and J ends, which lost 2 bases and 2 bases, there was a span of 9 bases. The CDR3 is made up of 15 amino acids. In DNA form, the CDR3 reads TGTGCCAGCAGTGACGAAATAGGTAACACCGGGGAGCTGTTTTTT. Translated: CASSDEIGNTGELFF.

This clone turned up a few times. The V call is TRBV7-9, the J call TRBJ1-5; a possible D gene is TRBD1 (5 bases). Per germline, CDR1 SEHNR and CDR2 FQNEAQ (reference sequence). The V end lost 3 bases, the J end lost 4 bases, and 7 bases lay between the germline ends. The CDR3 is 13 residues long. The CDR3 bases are TGTGCCAGCAGCTTTGACAGTAATCAGCCCCAGCATTTT. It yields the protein CASSFDSNQPQHF.

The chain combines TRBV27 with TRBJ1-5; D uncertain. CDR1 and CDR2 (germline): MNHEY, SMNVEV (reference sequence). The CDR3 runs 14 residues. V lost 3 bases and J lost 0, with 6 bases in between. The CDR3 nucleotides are TGTGCCAGCAGTTTTTCCGATAGCAATCAGCCCCAGCATTTT. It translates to CASSFSDSNQPQHF.

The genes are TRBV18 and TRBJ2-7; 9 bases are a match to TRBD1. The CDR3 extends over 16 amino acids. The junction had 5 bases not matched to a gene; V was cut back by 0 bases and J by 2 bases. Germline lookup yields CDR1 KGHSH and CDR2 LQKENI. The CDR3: CASSPPEGQGPYEQYF. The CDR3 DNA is TGTGCCAGCTCACCACCGGAGGGACAGGGCCCCTACGAGCAGTACTTC.

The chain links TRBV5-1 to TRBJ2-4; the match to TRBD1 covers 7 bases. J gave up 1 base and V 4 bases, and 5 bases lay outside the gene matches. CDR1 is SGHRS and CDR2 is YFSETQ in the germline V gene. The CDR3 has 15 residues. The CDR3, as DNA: TGCGCCAGCAGCCCCGCAGGGGGTGCCAAAAACATTCAGTACTTC. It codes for CASSPAGGAKNIQYF.

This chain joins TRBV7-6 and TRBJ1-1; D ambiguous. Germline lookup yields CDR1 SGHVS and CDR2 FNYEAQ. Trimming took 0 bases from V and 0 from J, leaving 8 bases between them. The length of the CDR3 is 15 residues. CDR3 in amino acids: CASSLAAEMNTEAFF. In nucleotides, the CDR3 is TGTGCCAGCAGCTTAGCGGCAGAGATGAACACTGAAGCTTTCTTT.

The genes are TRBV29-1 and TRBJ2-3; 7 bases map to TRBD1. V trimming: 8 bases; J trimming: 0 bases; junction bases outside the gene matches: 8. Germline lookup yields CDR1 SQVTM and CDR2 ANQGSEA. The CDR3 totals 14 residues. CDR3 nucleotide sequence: TGCAGCTTTGGGACAGCTCTTAGCACAGATACGCAGTATTTT. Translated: CSFGTALSTDTQYF.

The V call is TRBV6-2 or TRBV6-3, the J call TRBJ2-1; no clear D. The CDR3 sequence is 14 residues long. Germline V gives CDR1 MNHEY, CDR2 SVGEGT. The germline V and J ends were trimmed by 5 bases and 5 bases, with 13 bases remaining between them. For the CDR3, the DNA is TGTGCCAGCAGTCCGCTTAGGGCCAACAATGAGCAGTTCTTC. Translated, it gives CASSPLRANNEQFF.

In nucleotides, the CDR3 is TGTGCCAGTACCCCGGCCCCGACAGATACGCAGTATTTT. Its protein product is CASTPAPTDTQYF. This chain joins TRBV19 and TRBJ2-3; D is undetermined. The CDR3 covers 13 residues. The germline CDR1 and CDR2 sequences are LNHDA and SQIVND (reference sequence). Trimming stripped 7 bases from V and 3 bases from J, with 11 bases between. Filled out from reference TRBV19 and TRBJ2-3, the complete variable domain reads DGGITQSPKYLFRKEGQNVTLSCEQNLNHDAMYWYRQDPGQGLRLIYYSQIVNDFQKGDIAEGYSVSREKKESFPLTVTSAQKNPTAFYLCASTPAPTDTQYFGPGTRLTVL.

The CDR3 region has the DNA TGTGCCAGCAGCCCGAGCGGGGGGCTCCTCTACGAGCAGTACTTC. It yields the protein CASSPSGGLLYEQYF. This rearrangement joins TRBV2 to TRBJ2-7, with 9 bases lining up with TRBD2. The CDR3 runs 15 residues. V was clipped by 6 bases and J by 3 bases; unmatched bases: 9. Germline V gene data show CDR1 as SNHLY and CDR2 as FYNNEI.

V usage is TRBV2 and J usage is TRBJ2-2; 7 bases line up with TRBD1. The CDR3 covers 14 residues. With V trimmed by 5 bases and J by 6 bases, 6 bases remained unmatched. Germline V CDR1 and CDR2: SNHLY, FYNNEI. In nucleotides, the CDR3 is TGTGCCAGCAGTCTTGACAGGGACCCCGGGGAGCTGTTTTTT. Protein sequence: CASSLDRDPGELFF.

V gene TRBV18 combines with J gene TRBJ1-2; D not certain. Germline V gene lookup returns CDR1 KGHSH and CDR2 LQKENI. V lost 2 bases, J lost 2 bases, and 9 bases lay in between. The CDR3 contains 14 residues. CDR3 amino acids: CASSPTDDNYGYTF. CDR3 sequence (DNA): TGTGCCAGCTCACCAACAGACGACAACTATGGCTACACCTTC.

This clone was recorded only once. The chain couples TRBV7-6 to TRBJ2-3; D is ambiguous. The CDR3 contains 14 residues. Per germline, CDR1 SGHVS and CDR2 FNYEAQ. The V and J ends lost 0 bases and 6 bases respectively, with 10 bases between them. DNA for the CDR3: TGTGCCAGCAGCTTAGCCGTAAAAGGGGATACGCAGTATTTT. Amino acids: CASSLAVKGDTQYF.